The 11 T cell receptor beta chains in this list originate from one sample, sequenced in a study of cytomegalovirus exposure and HLA in healthy donors. PCR employed 60 Vbeta and 13 Jbeta primers. Sequencing used immunoSEQ multiplex PCR; TCRdb keeps in-frame clones, though not all of them. The sample lists some 130,000 clones; more than 75% were seen once. Sequenced sample: PBMCs. These receptors were obtained from a female donor in good health and CMV-seronegative.

As concerns this clone: One end of the junction does not line up with germline, which may come from a read error. The chain uses TRBV27 and TRBJ2-7; D is unclear. The CDR3 consists of 17 residues. Germline assignment: CDR1 MNHEY and CDR2 SMNVEV (reference sequence). The CDR3 loop is CASSLSRGFGSSYKQYF. CDR3 nucleotide sequence: TGTGCCAGCAGTTTATCCCGCGGCTTCGGAAGCTCCTACAAGCAGTACTTC.

This chain joins TRBV14 and TRBJ1-4, with a weak D call TRBD1 (5 bases). The V and J ends lost 0 bases and 7 bases respectively, with 15 bases between them. Germline assignment: CDR1 SGHDN and CDR2 FVKESK. The CDR3 is 16 residues long. CDR3 residues: CASSQEWGRESEKLFF. CDR3 DNA sequence: TGTGCCAGCAGCCAAGAGTGGGGCAGGGAAAGTGAAAAACTGTTTTTT.

Regarding this clone: Mismatch with germline at one junction end may stem from a read error. The chain has TRBV7-7 and TRBJ2-1; the match to TRBD2 covers 15 bases. The CDR3 sequence is 16 residues long. Germline CDR1 and CDR2: SSHAT and FNYEAQ (reference sequence). Written as DNA, the CDR3 is TGTGCTAGCAGCTCAGGACTAGCGGGAGGGTACGATGAGCAGTTCTTC. This encodes CASSSGLAGGYDEQFF.

CDR3 nucleotides: TGTGCCAGCGCCGACGGGAGCTCTGGAAACACCATATATTTT. Translating gives CASADGSSGNTIYF. This chain joins TRBV25-1 and TRBJ1-3; the D is unclear. The ends were cut back, 8 bases at V and 0 bases at J, with 11 bases in the middle. Germline CDR1 reads MGHDK; CDR2 reads SYGVNS. There are 14 residues in the CDR3.

This clone was recorded a few times. This chain joins TRBV25-1 and TRBJ2-1; 11 bases agree with TRBD2. V dropped 4 bases and J dropped 4; count of bases not matched to a gene: 12. The germline CDR1 and CDR2 sequences are MGHDK and SYGVNS. CDR3 length: 18 residues. The CDR3 DNA sequence: TGTGCCAGCAGTGGCACTTCGGGAACTAGCGGGAGATACAATGAGCAGTTCTTC. It yields the protein CASSGTSGTSGRYNEQFF.

The chain employs TRBV5-6 and TRBJ2-2, with 9 bases lining up with TRBD1. This CDR3 spans 16 amino acids. The germline V gene encodes CDR1 SGHDT and CDR2 YYEEEE. The V and J ends lost 6 bases and 6 bases, in that order; junction bases with no gene match: 12. CDR3 in amino acids: CASTLWGTGSPGELFF. Written as DNA, the CDR3 is TGTGCCAGCACCCTGTGGGGGACAGGGAGTCCCGGGGAGCTGTTTTTT. Looking up the rest from reference TRBV5-6 and TRBJ2-2 gives the full variable domain: DAGVTQSPTHLIKTRGQQVTLRCSPKSGHDTVSWYQQALGQGPQFIFQYYEEEERQRGNFPDRFSGHQFPNYSSELNVNALLLGDSALYLCASTLWGTGSPGELFFGEGSRLTVL.

This clone occurred once. The chain combines TRBV5-6 with TRBJ1-4; TRBD1 aligns across 8 bases. V gave up 5 bases and J gave up 3 bases; unmatched junction bases: 6. The CDR3 contains 15 residues. CDR1 and CDR2 from the germline V gene are SGHDT and YYEEEE. CDR3 nucleotide sequence: TGTGCCAGCAGGAGGCAGGGGGCCTCTAATGAAAAACTGTTTTTT. This codes for CASRRQGASNEKLFF. The full variable domain, completed using reference TRBV5-6 and TRBJ1-4, is DAGVTQSPTHLIKTRGQQVTLRCSPKSGHDTVSWYQQALGQGPQFIFQYYEEEERQRGNFPDRFSGHQFPNYSSELNVNALLLGDSALYLCASRRQGASNEKLFFGSGTQLSVL.

This chain joins TRBV4-2 and TRBJ2-7; D perhaps matches TRBD2 (6 bases). Germline values: CDR1 LGHNA, CDR2 YNFKEQ. V was clipped by 0 bases and J by 8 bases, with 11 bases between them. The CDR3 is made up of 13 amino acids. The CDR3 spells CASSQEQSGQQYF. The CDR3 DNA is TGTGCCAGCAGCCAAGAACAGAGCGGGCAGCAGTACTTC.

This clone occurred a few times. The V gene is TRBV9, the J gene TRBJ2-2; perhaps TRBD2 as D (5 bases). Trimming shortened V by 1 base and J by 5 bases, and 15 bases separated the two germline ends. Germline CDR1 reads SGDLS; CDR2 reads YYNGEE. There are 16 residues in the CDR3. The CDR3 coding sequence is TGTGCCAGCAGCGTACGGACGAGCGGTCTAACCGGGGAGCTGTTTTTT. Its protein is CASSVRTSGLTGELFF. The whole variable domain, filled in from reference TRBV9 and TRBJ2-2, reads DSGVTQTPKHLITATGQRVTLRCSPRSGDLSVYWYQQSLDQGLQFLIQYYNGEERAKGNILERFSAQQFPDLHSELNLSSLELGDSALYFCASSVRTSGLTGELFFGEGSRLTVL.

The chain joins TRBV7-2 to TRBJ2-7; 11 nucleotides align to TRBD1. The CDR3 runs 17 residues. Germline lookup yields CDR1 SGHTA and CDR2 FQGNSA. Trimming took 3 bases from V and 1 from J; bases not matched to a gene: 8. This CDR3 reads CASSLGPGQGGSYEQYF. In nucleotides, the CDR3 is TGTGCCAGCAGCTTGGGACCGGGACAGGGGGGTTCCTACGAGCAGTACTTC.

The chain combines TRBV29-1 with TRBJ2-2; tentative D call: TRBD1 (5 bases). CDR3 length: 12 amino acids. V lost 6 bases and J 1 base, leaving 6 bases between the germline ends. Germline V CDR1 and CDR2: SQVTM, ANQGSEA. The CDR3 is CSVTENTGELFF. CDR3 nucleotides: TGCAGCGTGACAGAGAACACCGGGGAGCTGTTTTTT.